The following is a T cell receptor beta chain sequence with its context. These data are taken from a study of blood T cell repertoires in COVID-19. On the study more broadly: COVID-19 samples from acute and convalescent phases originated in the United States, Italy and Spain. T cells, B-cell-depleted T cells, or PBMCs supplied cDNA or gDNA.

Under the authors' procedure: How many nucleated cells were present was estimated from reference gene primer amplification. Clones were read by immunoSEQ multiplex PCR, and TCRdb kept only the in-frame ones, dropping some. V, J and clone size reflect that table, while D and trimming were determined from the DNA. This table holds roughly 230,000 clones, nearly 90% found once. Seattle cases were enrolled at active infection and followed longitudinally. After removal of 5 bases from V and 7 bases from J, the junction contained 2 bases not matched to a gene. Germline CDR1 is SEHNR and CDR2 is FQNEAQ (reference sequence). The CDR3 length is 12 residues.

The clonotype originates from a woman aged 55-70 years with COVID-19, enrolled during active disease. The chain uses TRBV7-9 and TRBJ2-1; 7 nucleotides align to TRBD1. The sample consisted of peripheral blood. CDR3 region: CASSRDSNEQFF. The CDR3 bases are TGTGCCAGCAGCCGGGACAGTAATGAGCAGTTCTTC. Variable domain in full (rest from reference TRBV7-9 and TRBJ2-1): DTGVSQNPRHKITKRGQNVTFRCDPISEHNRLYWYRQTLGQGPEFLTYFQNEAQLEKSRLLSDRFSAERPKGSFSTLEIQRTEQGDSAMYLCASSRDSNEQFFGPGTRLTVL.